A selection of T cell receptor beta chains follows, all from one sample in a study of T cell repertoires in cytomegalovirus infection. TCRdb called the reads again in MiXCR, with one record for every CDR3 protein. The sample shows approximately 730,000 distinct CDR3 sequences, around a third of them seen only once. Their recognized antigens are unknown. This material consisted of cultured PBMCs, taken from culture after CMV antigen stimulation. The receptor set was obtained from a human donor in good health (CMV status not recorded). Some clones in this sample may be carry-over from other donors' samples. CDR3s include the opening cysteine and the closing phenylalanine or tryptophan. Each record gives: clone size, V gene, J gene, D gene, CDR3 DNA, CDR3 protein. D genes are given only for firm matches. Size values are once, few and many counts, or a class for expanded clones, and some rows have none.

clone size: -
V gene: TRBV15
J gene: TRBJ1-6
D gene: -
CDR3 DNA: TGTGCCACCAGCAGAGATCGACCGCCACCCCTCCACTTT
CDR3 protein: CATSRDRPPPLHF

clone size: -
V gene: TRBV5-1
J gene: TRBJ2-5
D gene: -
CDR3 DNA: TGCGCCAGCAGCTTGGTCGGGACTTCTCAAGAGACCCAGTACTTC
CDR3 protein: CASSLVGTSQETQYF

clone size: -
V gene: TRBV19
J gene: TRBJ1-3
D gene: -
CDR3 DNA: TGTGCCAGTCATGGCCTCTCTGGAAACACCATATATTTT
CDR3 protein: CASHGLSGNTIYF

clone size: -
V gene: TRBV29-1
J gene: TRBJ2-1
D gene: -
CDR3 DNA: TGCAGCGTCGAACCGAGGTCGACCTCCTACAATGAGCAGTTCTTC
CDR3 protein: CSVEPRSTSYNEQFF

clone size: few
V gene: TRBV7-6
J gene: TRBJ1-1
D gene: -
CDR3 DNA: TGTGCCAGCAGCTATACTAAAAGGGCAGCAGGTCGGAGGGGGGACACTGAAGCTTTCTTT
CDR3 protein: CASSYTKRAAGRRGDTEAFF

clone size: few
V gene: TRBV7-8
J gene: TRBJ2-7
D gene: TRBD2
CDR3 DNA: TGTGCCAGCAGCTTACCCTCGGGACTAGGGGTGGGGGAGCAGTACTTC
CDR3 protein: CASSLPSGLGVGEQYF

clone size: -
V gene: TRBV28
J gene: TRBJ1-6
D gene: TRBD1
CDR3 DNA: TGTGCCAGCGGACAGGGTGACTCACCCCTCCACTTT
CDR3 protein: CASGQGDSPLHF

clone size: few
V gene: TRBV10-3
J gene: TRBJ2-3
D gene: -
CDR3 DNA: TGTGCCATCAGTGAGACCCCAGACAGGCCAGATACGCAGTATTTT
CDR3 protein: CAISETPDRPDTQYF

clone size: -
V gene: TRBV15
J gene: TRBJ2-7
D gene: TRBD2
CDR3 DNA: TGTGCCACCAGCAAGCGGGAGGGGACCTACGAGCAGTACTTC
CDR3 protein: CATSKREGTYEQYF

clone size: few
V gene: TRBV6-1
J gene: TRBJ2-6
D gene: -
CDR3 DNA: TGTGCCAGCAGAGTGGGGGGGGCCAACGTCCTGACTTTC
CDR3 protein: CASRVGGANVLTF

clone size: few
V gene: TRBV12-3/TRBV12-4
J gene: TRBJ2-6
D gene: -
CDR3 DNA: TGTGCCAGCAGTTTGTACAGGGGGACTACTAGCTCTGGGGCCAACGTCCTGACTTTC
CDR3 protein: CASSLYRGTTSSGANVLTF

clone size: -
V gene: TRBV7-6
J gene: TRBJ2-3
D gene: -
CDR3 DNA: TGTGCCAGCAGCTTTGGGACAAGGACAGATACGCAGTATTTT
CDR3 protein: CASSFGTRTDTQYF

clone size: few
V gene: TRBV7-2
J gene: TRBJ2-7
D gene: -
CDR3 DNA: TGTGCCAGCAGCTTAATGGCGGGGAACGCCTACGAGCAGTACTTC
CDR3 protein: CASSLMAGNAYEQYF

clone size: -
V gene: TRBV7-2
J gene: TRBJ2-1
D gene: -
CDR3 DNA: TGTGCCAACAGCTTAGGGGGGACCTCCTCCTACAATGAGCAGTTCTTC
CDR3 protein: CANSLGGTSSYNEQFF

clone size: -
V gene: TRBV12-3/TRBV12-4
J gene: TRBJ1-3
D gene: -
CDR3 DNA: TGTGCCAGCAGTCCCCGGGACGGCTCTGGAAACACCATATATTTT
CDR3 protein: CASSPRDGSGNTIYF

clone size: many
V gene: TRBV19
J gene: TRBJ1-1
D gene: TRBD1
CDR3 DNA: TGTGCCAGTAGTGCCCAGACAGGGTTGACTGAAGCTTTCTTT
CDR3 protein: CASSAQTGLTEAFF

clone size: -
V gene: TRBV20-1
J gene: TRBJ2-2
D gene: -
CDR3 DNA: TGCAGTGCTAGTAAGAACTCCTATACCACCGGGGAGCTGTTTTTT
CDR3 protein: CSASKNSYTTGELFF

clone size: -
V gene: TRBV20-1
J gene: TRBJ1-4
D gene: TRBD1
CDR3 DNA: TGCAGTGCGCGCAACGACAGGGGAGGGGAAAAACTGTTTTTT
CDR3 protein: CSARNDRGGEKLFF

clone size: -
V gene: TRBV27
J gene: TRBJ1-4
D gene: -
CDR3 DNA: TGTGCCAGCGGTCGGGACTGGGTTGCAACTAATGAAAAACTGTTTTTT
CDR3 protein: CASGRDWVATNEKLFF

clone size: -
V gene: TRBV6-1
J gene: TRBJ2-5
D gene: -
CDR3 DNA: TGTGCCAGCAGTTTGCAACAGCGAACCCAAGAGACCCAGTACTTC
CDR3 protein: CASSLQQRTQETQYF

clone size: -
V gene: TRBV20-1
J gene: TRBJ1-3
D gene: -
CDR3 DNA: TGCAGTGCTAGAGATGCCGACAGGCCCTCCTTTGGAAACACCATATATTTT
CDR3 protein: CSARDADRPSFGNTIYF

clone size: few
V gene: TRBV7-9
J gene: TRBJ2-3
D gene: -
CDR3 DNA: TGTGCCAGCAGCTTAGGAGGCCGACCGTCGGATTTT
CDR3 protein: CASSLGGRPSDF

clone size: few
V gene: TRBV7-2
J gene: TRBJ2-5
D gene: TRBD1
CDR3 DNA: TGTGCCAGCAGCTTCGACAGGGGGCCTCAGTTTTCCCAGTACTTC
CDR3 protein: CASSFDRGPQFSQYF

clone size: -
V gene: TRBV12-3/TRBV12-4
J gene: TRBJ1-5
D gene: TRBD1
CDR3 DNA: TGTGCCAGCACCGCGGGACAGGGGGCATATGGTGGCAATCAGCCCCAGCATTTT
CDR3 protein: CASTAGQGAYGGNQPQHF

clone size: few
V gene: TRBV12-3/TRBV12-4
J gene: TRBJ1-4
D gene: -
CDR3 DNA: TGTGCCAGCAGCCCCGGGTCCTGGGAGGAAAAACTGTTTTTT
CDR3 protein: CASSPGSWEEKLFF

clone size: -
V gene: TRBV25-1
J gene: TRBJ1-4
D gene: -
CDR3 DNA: TGTGCCAGCAGACAGGGTGAAAAACTGTTTTTT
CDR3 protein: CASRQGEKLFF

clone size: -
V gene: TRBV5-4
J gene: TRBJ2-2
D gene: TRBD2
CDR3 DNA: TGTGCCAGCAGCCCCCCGTGGGGTAGCGGGGGGCACACCGGGGAGCTGTTTTTT
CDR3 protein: CASSPPWGSGGHTGELFF

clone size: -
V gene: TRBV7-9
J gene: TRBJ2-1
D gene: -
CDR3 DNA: TGTGCCAGCAGTCGAGGAACGTCCGGGACACCACAAGAGACCCAGTTCTTC
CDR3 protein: CASSRGTSGTPQETQFF

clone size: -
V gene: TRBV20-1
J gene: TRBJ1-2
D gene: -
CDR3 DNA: TGCAGTGCTAGAGATGGTAGGGCAATTGGCTACACCTTC
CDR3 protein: CSARDGRAIGYTF

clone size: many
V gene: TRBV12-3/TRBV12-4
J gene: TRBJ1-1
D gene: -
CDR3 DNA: TGTGCCAGCAGTTGGGGGGTCCTTGAAGCTTTCTTT
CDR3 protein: CASSWGVLEAFF

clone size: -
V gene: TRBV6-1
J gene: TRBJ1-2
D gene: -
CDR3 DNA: TGTGCCAGCATTTCTAAGACGGCGGGGTGGTATGGCTACACCTTC
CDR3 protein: CASISKTAGWYGYTF

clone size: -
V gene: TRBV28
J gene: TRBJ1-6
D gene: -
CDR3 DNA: TGTGCCAGCACCGGGGGGAGAGAGGGGTCACCCCTCCACTTT
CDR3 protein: CASTGGREGSPLHF

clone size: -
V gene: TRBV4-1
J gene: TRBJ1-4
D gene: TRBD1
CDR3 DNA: TGCGCCAGCAGCCAAGATCCGGCGGACAGGCAACGAAAACTGTTTTTT
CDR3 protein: CASSQDPADRQRKLFF

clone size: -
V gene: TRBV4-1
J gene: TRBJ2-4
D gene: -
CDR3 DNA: TGCGCCAGCAGCCACCCGATGGCCAAAAACATTCAGTACTTC
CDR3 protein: CASSHPMAKNIQYF

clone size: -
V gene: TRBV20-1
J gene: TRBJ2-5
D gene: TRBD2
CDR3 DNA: TGCAGTGCTAGAGGGACTAGCGGAGACATCCAAGAGACCCAGTACTTC
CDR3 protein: CSARGTSGDIQETQYF

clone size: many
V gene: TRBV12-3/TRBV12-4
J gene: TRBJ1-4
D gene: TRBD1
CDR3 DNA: TGTGCCAGCAGTTTAGGACAGGGCCGGGAAAAACTGTTTTTT
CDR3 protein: CASSLGQGREKLFF

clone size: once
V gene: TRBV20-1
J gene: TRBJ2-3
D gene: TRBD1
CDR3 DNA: TGCAGTGCCCGGACAGGGGGCCCGGGAGATACGCAGTATTTT
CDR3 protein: CSARTGGPGDTQYF

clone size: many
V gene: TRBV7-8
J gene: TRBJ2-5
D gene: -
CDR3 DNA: TGTGCCAGCAGCTTAGCGGGCCTAGTGGGACAAGAGACCCAGTACTTC
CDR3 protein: CASSLAGLVGQETQYF

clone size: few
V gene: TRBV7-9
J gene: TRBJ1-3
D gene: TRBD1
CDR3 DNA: TGTGCCATTACAGGGGACAGGATCAGCGAAGGGAACCGTCGAGGAAACACCATATATTTT
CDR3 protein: CAITGDRISEGNRRGNTIYF

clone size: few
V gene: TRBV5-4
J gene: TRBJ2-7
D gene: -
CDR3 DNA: TGTGCCAGCAGCTTGGCTCCCGCCACTTCCTACGAGCAGTACTTC
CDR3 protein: CASSLAPATSYEQYF

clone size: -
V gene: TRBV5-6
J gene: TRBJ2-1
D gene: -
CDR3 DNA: TGTGCCAGCAGCCCGGGGTACGGGTGGAATGAGCAGTTCTTC
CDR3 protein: CASSPGYGWNEQFF

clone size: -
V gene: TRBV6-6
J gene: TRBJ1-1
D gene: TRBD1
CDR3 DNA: TGTGCCAGCAGCCCCACCGGACAGGGATATCCTGAAGCTTTCTTT
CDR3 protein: CASSPTGQGYPEAFF

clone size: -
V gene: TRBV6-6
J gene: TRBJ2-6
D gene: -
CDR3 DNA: TGTGCCAGCAGTTACTCCGGACACCGCTCTGGGGCCAACGTCCTGACTTTC
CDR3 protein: CASSYSGHRSGANVLTF

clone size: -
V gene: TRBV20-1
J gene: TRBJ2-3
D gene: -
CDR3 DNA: TGCAGTGCCGTTCCACTTCAGGGCGATACGCAGTATTTT
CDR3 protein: CSAVPLQGDTQYF

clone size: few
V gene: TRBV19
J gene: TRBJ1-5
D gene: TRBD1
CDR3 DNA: TGTGCCAGTAGATATAACAGGGGCGGCAATCAGCCCCAGCATTTT
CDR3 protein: CASRYNRGGNQPQHF

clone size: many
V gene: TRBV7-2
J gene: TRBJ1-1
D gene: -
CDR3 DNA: TGTGCCAGCAGCACTTACACTGAAGCTTTCTTT
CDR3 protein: CASSTYTEAFF

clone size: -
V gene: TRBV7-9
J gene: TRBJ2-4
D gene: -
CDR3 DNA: TGTGCCAGCAGCTTAGATCTTTCCTTCGGAGCCAAAAACATTCAGTACTTC
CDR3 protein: CASSLDLSFGAKNIQYF

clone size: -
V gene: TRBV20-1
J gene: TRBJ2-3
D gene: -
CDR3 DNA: TGCAGTGCCCCCAAGGCCACGACAGATACGCAGTATTTT
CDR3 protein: CSAPKATTDTQYF

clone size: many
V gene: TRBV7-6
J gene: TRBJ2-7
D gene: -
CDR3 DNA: TGTGCCAGCAGCTTAGCGGGGGGCGAGCAGTACTTC
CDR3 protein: CASSLAGGEQYF

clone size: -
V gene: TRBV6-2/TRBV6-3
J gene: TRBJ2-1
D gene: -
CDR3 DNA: TGTGCCAGCAGCTTGAACAGGTTATCCAATGAGCAGTTCTTC
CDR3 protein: CASSLNRLSNEQFF

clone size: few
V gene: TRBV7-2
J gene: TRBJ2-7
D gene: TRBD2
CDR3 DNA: TGTGCCAGCAGCTTAGCGAAGGCGGGAGACCACCCCTACGAGCAGTACTTC
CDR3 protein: CASSLAKAGDHPYEQYF

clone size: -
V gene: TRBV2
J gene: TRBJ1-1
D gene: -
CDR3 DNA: TGTGCCAGCAGTCCGGACGCGGGCACTGAAGCTTTCTTT
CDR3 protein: CASSPDAGTEAFF

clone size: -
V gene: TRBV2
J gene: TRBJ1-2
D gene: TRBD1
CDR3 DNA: TGTGCCAGCAGGGTCGGTCAGGGGGCTTATGGCTACACCTTC
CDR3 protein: CASRVGQGAYGYTF

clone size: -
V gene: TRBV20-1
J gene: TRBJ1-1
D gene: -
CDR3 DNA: TGCAGTGCTAGGAGGGACACTAACACTGAAGCTTTCTTT
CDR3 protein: CSARRDTNTEAFF

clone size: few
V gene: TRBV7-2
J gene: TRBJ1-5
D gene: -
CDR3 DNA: TGTGCCAGCAGCTTAACAGGGATCAATCAGCCCCAGCATTTT
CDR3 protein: CASSLTGINQPQHF

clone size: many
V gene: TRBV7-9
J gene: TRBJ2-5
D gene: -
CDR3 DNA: TGTGCCAGCAGTCCAAGGGACCAAGAGACCCAGTACTTC
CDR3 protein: CASSPRDQETQYF

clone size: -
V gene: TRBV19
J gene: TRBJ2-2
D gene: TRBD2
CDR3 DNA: TGTGCCAGTAGGCCTCCTAGCGGGCAGGCCGGGGAGCTGTTTTTT
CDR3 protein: CASRPPSGQAGELFF

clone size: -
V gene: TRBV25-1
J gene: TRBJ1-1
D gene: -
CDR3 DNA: TGTGCCAGCAGTAGCCTTGGGGGGAGATCCGGGACTGAAGCTTTCTTT
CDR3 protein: CASSSLGGRSGTEAFF

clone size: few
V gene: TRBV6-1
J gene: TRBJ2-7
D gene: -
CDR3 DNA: TGTGCCAGCAGTGAAGCGTTGACCCTGGAGCAGTACTTC
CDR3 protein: CASSEALTLEQYF

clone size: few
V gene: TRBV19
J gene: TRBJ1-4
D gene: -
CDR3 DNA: TGTGCCAGTACCACCCGACTTCGGGGGCGAGAAAAACTGTTTTTT
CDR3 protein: CASTTRLRGREKLFF